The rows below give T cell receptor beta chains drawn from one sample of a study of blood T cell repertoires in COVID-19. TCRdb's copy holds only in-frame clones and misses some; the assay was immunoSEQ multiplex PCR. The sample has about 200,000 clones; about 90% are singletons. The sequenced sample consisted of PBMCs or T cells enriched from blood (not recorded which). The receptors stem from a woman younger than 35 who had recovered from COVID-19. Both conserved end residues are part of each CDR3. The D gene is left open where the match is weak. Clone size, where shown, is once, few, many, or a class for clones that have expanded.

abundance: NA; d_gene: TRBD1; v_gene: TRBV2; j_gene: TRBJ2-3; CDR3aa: CASLRDRGTDTQYF; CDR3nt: TGTGCCAGCCTTAGGGACAGGGGCACAGATACGCAGTATTTT
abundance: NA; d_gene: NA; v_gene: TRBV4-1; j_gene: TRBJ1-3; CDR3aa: CASSQRSGNTIYF; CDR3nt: TGCGCCAGCAGCCAACGCTCTGGAAACACCATATATTTT
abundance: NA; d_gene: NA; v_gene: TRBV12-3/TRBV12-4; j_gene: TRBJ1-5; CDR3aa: CASSSGRGQPQHF; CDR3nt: TGTGCCAGCAGTTCGGGCAGGGGTCAGCCCCAGCATTTT
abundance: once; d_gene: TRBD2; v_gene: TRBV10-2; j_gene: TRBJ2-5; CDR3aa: CASRVTGLAGAQETQYF; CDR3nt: TGCGCCAGCAGAGTGACGGGACTAGCGGGGGCTCAAGAGACCCAGTACTTC
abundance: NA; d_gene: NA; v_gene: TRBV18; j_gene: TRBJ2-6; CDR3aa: CASSPTGSGANVLTF; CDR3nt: TGTGCCAGCTCACCAACAGGCTCTGGGGCCAACGTCCTGACTTTC
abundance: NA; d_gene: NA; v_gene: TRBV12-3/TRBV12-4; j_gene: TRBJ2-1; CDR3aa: CASSPPGPNEQFF; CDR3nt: TGTGCCAGCAGTCCTCCTGGGCCCAATGAGCAGTTCTTC
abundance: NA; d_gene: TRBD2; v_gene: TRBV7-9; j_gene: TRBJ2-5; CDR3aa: CASSLPLAPGGIQETQYF; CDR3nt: TGTGCCAGCAGCTTACCACTAGCTCCGGGGGGTATCCAAGAGACCCAGTACTTC
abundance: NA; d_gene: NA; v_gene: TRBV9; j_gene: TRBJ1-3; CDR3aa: CASSATLEGPGNTIYF; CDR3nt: TGTGCCAGCAGCGCCACTTTGGAGGGCCCAGGAAACACCATATATTTT
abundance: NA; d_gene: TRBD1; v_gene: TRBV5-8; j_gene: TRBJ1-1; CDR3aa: CASSSLIRGLKAFF; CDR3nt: TGTGCCAGCAGCTCTCTAATAAGGGGGCTTAAAGCTTTCTTT
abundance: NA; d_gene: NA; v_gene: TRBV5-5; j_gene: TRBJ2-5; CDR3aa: CASSRRTQGLQETQYF; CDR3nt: TGTGCCAGCAGCCGCAGAACACAGGGTCTTCAGGAGACCCAGTACTTC
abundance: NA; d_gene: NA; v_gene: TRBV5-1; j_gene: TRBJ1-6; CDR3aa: CASSLAPRDNSPLHF; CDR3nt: TGCGCCAGCAGCTTGGCCCCACGAGATAATTCACCCCTCCACTTT
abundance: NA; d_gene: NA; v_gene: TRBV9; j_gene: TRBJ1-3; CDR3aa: CASSVGGNTIYF; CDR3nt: TGTGCCAGCAGCGTAGGAGGGAACACCATATATTTT
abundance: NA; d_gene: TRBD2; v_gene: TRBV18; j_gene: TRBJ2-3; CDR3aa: CASSNPGLGAAGTQYF; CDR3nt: TGTGCCAGCTCGAACCCGGGACTAGGGGCGGCTGGTACGCAGTATTTT
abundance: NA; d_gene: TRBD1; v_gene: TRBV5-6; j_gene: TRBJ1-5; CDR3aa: CASSLRTGYSNQPQHF; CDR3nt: TGTGCCAGCAGCCTTCGGACAGGCTATAGCAATCAGCCCCAGCATTTT
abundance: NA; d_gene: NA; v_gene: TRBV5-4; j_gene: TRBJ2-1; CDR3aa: CASSLALTGGSSYNEQFF; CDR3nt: TGTGCCAGCAGCTTGGCCCTTACGGGTGGGAGCTCCTACAATGAGCAGTTCTTC
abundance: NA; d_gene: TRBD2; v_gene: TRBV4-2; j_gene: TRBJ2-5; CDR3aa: CASSQEASGGRLVETQYF; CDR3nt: TGTGCCAGCAGCCAAGAGGCTAGCGGGGGTCGTCTGGTAGAGACCCAGTACTTC
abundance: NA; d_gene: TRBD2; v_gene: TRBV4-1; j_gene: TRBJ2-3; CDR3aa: CASSPRDSGGAWDTQYF; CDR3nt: TGCGCCAGCAGCCCGAGGGATAGCGGGGGGGCCTGGGATACGCAGTATTTT
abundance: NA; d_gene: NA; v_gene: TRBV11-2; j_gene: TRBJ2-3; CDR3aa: CASSLVRSLGTDTQYF; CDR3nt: TGTGCCAGCAGCTTAGTGCGGTCACTAGGCACAGATACGCAGTATTTT
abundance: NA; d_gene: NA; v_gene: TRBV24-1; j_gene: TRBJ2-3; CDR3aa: CATSPFGGQADTQYF; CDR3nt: TGTGCCACCAGCCCTTTCGGAGGGCAGGCAGATACGCAGTATTTT
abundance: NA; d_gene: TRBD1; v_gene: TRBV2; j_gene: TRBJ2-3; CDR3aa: CASSGGVLGQGALDTQYF; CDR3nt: TGTGCCAGCAGTGGGGGAGTTTTGGGACAGGGGGCTTTAGATACGCAGTATTTT
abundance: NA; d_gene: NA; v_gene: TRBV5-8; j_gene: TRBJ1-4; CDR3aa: CASSLEVRIAANEKLFF; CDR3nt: TGTGCCAGCAGCTTGGAGGTCCGAATAGCGGCTAATGAAAAACTGTTTTTT
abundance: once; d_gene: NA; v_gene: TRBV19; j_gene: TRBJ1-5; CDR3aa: CASTHSAQGMVQPQHF; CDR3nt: TGTGCCAGTACTCATTCGGCTCAGGGAATGGTTCAGCCCCAGCATTTT
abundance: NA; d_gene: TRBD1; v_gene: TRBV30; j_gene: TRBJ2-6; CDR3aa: CAGTAGANVLTF; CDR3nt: TGTGCTGGGACAGCTGGGGCCAACGTCCTGACTTTC
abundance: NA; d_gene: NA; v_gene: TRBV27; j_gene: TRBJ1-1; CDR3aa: CASSLSNGNTEAFF; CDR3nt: TGTGCCAGCAGTTTATCGAACGGGAACACTGAAGCTTTCTTT